Following are 3 T cell receptor beta chains from one sample sequenced in a study of blood T cell repertoires in COVID-19. Measured with immunoSEQ multiplex PCR; TCRdb has only the in-frame clones, and not every one. The top ten clones hold 1.5% to 2% of a sample with 100,000 to 150,000 clones, over 60% of them seen once. Sequencing input: peripheral blood. The receptors shown here come from a woman in her 70s with acute or convalescent COVID-19.

The chain recombines TRBV4-3 with TRBJ2-5; TRBD2 is a possible D gene (6 bases). V was cut by 1 base and J by 6 bases, with 12 bases left in between. CDR3 size: 14 residues. CDR1 LGHNA and CDR2 YSLEER come from the germline V gene. DNA of the CDR3: TGCGCCAGCAGCCAAGCCGTCGCGGGACAGACCCAGTACTTC. Translation gives CASSQAVAGQTQYF.

This clone was seen a single time. The J gene is TRBJ2-4, the V gene TRBV30; 7 bases line up with TRBD2. V shed 7 bases, J shed 3 bases, and the junction held 18 bases outside the gene matches. The CDR3 is 17 amino acids. CDR1 is GTSNPN, CDR2 SVGIG, per germline (reference sequence). CDR3 residues: CASTWASGGEGKNIQYF. Written as DNA, the CDR3 is TGTGCCTCCACGTGGGCTAGCGGAGGGGAGGGCAAAAACATTCAGTACTTC. Full variable domain (remainder filled in from reference TRBV30 and TRBJ2-4): SQTIHQWPATLVQPVGSPLSLECTVEGTSNPNLYWYRQAAGRGLQLLFYSVGIGQISSEVPQNLSASRPQDRQFILSSKKLLLSDSGFYLCASTWASGGEGKNIQYFGAGTRLSVL.

The chain joins TRBV11-2 to TRBJ2-4, with 7 bases lining up with TRBD1. V shed 5 bases and J 3 bases; nucleotides not matched to a gene: 1. Germline V lookup: CDR1 SGHAT, CDR2 FQNNGV. The CDR3 sequence is 13 residues long. CDR3 in amino acids: CASSRTGKNIQYF. As DNA, the CDR3 is TGTGCCAGCAGCCGGACAGGCAAAAACATTCAGTACTTC.